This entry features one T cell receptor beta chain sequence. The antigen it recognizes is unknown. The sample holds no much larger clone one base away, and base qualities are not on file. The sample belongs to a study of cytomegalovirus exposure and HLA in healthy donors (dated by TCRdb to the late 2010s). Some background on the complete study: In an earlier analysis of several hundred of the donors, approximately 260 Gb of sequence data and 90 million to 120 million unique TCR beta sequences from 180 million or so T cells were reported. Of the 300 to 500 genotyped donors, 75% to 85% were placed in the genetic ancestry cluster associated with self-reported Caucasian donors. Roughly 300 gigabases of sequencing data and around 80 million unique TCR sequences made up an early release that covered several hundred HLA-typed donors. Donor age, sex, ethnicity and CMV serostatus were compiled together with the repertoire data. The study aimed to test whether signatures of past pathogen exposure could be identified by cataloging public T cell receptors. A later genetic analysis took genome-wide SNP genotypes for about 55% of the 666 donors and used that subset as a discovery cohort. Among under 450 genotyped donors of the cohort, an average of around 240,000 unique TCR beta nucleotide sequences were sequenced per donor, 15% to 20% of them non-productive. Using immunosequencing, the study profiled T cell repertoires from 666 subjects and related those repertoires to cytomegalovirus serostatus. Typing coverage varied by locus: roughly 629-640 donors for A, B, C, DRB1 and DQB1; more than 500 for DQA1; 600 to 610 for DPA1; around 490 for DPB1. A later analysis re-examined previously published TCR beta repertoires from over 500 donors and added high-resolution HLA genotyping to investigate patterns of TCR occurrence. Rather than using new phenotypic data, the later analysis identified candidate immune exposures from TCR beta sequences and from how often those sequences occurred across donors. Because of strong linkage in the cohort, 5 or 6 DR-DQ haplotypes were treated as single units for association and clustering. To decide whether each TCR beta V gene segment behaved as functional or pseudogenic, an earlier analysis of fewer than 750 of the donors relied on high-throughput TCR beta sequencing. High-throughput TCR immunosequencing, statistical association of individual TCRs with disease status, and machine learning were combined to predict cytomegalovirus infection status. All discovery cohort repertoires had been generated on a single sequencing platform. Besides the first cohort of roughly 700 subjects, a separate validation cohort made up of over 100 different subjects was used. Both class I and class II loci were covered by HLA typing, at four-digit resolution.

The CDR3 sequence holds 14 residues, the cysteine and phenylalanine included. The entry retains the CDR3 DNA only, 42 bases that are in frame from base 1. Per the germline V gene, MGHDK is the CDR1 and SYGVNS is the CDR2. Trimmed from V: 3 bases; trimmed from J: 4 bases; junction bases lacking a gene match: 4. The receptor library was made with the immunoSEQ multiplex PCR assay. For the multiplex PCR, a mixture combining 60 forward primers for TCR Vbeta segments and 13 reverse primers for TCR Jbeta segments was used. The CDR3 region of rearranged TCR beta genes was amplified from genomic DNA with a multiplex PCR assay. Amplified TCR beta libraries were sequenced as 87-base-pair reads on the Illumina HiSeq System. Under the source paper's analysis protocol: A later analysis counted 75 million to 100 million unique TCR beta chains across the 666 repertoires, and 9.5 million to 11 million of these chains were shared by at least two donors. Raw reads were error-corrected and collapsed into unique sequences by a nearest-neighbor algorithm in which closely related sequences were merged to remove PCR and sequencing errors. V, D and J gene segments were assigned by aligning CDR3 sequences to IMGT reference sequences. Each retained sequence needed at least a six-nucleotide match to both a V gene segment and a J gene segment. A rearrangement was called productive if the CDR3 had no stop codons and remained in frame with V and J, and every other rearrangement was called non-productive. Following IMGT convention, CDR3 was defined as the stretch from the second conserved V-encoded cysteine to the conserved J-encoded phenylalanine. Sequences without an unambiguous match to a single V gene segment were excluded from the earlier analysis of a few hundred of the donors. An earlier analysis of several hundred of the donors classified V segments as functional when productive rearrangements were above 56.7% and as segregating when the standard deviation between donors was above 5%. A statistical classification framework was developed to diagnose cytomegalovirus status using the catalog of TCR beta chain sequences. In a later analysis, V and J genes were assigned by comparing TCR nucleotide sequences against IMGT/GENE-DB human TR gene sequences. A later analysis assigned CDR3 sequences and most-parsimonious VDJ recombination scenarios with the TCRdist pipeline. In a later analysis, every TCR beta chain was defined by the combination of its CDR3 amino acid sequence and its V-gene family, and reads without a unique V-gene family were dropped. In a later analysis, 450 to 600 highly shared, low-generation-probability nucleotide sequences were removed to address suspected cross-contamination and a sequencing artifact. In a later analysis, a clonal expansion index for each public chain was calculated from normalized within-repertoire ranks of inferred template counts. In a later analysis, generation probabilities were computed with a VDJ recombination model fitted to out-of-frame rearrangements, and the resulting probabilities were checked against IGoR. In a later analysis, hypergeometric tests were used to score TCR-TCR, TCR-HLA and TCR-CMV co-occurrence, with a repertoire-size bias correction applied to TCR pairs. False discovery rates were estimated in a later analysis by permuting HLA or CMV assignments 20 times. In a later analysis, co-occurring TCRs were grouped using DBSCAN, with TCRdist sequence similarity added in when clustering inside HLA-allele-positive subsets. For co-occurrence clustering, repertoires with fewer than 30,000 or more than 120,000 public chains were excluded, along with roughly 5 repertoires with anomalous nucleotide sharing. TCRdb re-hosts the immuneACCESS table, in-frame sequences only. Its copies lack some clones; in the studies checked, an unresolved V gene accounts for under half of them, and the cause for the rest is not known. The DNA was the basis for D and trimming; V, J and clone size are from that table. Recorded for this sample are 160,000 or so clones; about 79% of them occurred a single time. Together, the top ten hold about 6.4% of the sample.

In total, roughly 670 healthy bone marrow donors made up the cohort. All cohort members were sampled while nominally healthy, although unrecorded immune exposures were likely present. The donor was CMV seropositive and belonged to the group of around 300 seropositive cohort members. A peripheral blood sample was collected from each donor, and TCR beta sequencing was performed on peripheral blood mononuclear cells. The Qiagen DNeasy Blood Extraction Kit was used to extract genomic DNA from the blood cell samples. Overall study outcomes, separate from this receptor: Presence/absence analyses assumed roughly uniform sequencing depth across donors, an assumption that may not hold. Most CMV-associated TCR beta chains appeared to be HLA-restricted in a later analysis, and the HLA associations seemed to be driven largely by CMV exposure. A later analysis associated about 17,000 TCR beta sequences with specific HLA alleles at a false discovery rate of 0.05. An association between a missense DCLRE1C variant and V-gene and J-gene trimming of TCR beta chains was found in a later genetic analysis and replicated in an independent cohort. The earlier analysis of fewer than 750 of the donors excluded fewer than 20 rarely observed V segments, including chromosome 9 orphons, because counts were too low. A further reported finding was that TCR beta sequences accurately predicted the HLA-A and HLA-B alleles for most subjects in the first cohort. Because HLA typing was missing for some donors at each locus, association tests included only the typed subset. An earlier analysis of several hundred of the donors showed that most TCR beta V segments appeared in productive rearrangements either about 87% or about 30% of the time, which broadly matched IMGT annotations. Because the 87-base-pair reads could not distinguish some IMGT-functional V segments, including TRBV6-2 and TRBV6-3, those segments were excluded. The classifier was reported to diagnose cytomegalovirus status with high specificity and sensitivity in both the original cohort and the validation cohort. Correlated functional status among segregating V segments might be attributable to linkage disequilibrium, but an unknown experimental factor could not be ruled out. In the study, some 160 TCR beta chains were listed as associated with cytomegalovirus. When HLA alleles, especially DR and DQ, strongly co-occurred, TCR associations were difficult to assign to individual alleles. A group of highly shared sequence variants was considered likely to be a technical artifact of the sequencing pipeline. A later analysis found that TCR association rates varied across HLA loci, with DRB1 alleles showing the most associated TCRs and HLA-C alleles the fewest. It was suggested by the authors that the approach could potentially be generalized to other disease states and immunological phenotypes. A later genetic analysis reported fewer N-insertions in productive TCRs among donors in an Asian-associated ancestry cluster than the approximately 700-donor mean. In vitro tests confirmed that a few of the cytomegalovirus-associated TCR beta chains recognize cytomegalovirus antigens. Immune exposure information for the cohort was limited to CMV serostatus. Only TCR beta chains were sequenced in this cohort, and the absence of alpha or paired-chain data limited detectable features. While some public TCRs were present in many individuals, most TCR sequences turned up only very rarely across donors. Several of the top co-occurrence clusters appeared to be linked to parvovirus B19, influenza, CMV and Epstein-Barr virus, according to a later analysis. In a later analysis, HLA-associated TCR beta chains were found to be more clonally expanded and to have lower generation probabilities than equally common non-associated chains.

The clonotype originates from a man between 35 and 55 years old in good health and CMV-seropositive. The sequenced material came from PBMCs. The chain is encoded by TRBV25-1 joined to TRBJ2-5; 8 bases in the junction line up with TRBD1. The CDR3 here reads CASSEVRGRETQYF. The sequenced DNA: TGTGCCAGCAGTGAGGTCAGGGGGCGAGAGACCCAGTACTTC. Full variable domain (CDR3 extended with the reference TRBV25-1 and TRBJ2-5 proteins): EADIYQTPRYLVIGTGKKITLECSQTMGHDKMYWYQQDPGMELHLIHYSYGVNSTEKGDLSSESTVSRIRTEHFPLTLESARPSHTSQYLCASSEVRGRETQYFGPGTRLLVL.